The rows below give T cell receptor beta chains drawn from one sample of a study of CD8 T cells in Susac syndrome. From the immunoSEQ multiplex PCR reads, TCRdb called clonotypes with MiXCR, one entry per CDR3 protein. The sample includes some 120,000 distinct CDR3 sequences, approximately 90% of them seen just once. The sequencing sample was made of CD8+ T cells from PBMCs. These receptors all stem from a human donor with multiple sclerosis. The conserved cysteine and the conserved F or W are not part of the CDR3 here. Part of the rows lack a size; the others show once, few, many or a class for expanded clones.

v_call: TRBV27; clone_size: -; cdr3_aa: ASMDAHNEQF
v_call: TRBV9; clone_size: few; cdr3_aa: ASSVAGTDSYEQY
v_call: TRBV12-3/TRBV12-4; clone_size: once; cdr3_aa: ASSLGRISTDTQY
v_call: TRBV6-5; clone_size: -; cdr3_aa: ASSYRASYNEQF
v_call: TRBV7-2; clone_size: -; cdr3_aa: ASSLQATDTQY
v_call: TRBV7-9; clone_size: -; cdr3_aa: ASSPGGPNTEAF
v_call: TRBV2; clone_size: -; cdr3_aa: ASSPDSNQPQH
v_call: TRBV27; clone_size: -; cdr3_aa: ASSLTTYGAEAF
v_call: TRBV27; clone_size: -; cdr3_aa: ASGAVYEQY
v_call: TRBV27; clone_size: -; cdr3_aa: ASSLGQGRDEQY
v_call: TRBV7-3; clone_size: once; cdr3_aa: ASSSTSGPQETQY
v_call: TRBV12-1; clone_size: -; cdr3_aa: APGDYYEQY
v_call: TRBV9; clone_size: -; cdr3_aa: ASSVGGGGEQF
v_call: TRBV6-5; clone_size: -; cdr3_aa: ASSYGGLGTEAF
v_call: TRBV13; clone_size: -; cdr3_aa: ASGEFYNEQF
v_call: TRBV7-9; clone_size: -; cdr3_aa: ASSFTGGNTIY
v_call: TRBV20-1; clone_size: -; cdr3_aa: RTLQGRSYGYT
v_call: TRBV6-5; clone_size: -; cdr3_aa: ASSWTSGGKTQY
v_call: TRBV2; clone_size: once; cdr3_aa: ASSEIWGINEKLF
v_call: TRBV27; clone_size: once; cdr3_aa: ASHDSGSYEQY
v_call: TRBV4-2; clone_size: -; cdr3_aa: ASTQSGQSYEQY
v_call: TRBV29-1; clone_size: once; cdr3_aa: SSPGGLDTEAF
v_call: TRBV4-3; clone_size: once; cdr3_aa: ASSQEGGMDTEAF
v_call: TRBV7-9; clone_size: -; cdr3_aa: ASSSSGLDGTNTQY
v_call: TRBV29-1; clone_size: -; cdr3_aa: SVDRSNYGYT
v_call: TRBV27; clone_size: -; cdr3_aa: ASKGTDYEQY
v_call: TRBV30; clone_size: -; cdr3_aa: AWTFLLAGGENIQY
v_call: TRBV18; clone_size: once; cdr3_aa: ASSPPRMGEQF
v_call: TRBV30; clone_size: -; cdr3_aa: AWSPGQGGEAF
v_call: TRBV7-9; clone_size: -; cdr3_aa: ASSLARGTRYEQY
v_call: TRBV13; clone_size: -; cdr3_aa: ASSPTQRSPNEQF
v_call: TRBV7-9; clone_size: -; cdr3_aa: ASSLGTGGLNEQF
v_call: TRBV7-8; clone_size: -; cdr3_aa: ASSLGTALPEGYT
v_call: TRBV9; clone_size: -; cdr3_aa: ASKGQGGPYYGYT
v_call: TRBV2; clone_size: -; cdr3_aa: ASSLTGSVSGANVLT
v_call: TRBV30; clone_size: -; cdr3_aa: AWSYDNYEQY
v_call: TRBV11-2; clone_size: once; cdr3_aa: ASREGSYEQY
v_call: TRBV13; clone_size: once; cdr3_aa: ASTIRASGDYNEQF
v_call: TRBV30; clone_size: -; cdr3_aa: AWSLDSTDTQY
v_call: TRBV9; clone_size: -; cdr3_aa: ASSGQGAGDTEAF
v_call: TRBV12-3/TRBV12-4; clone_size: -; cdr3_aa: ASSSVGGHYNQPQH
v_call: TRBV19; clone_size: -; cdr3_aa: ASSMFGTGASYEQY
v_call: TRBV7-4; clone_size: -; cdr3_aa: ASSQELESTEAF
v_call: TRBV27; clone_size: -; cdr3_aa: ASSLSLSSYEQY
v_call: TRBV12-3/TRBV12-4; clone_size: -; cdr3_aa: ASSLGQGWELF
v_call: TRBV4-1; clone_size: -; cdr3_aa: ASSAQGNEQF
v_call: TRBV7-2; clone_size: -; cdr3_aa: ASSYAGSLELF
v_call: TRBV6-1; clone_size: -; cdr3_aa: ASSWGQGASEQY
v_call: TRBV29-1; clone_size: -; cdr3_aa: SVQGASYNEQF
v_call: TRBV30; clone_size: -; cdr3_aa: AWTPETYWDTQY
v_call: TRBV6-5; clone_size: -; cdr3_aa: ASSYSGTGSDGYT
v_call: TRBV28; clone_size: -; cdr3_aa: ASSLTLPGNTIY
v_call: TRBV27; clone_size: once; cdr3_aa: ASSLLWTGAQETQY
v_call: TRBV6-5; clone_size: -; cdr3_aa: ASSWRTGVKSYT
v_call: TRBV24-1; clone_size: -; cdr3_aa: ATSDWGLGGAF
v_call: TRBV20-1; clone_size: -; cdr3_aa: SASDGDYEQY
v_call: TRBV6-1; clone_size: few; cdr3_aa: AITGLSGELF
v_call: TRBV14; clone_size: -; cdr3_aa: ASSDGGTEAF
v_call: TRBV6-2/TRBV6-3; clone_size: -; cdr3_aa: ASSYGSAETQY
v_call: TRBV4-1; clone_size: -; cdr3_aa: ASSQVPPGGLTYEQY